These 27 T cell receptor beta chains were sequenced from one sample in a study of cytomegalovirus exposure and HLA in healthy donors. It was with 60 Vbeta and 13 Jbeta primers that the PCR ran. Libraries were prepared by immunoSEQ multiplex PCR; TCRdb keeps only in-frame clonotypes and omits some of them. The sample has 140,000 to 150,000 clones; roughly 80% are singletons. The sample consisted of PBMCs. Every receptor here comes from a female donor in good health and CMV-seronegative.

The sample holds a few counts of this clone. Written as DNA, the CDR3 is TGTGCCAGCAGTGTGGGCGGGGAATCTGGAAACACCATATATTTT. Translated: CASSVGGESGNTIYF. The chain recombines TRBV6-1 with TRBJ1-3; D remains ambiguous. The V and J ends lost 4 bases and 1 base respectively, with 11 bases between them. This CDR3 spans 15 amino acids. CDR1 and CDR2 (germline): MNHNS, SASEGT.

The rearrangement links TRBV30 to TRBJ1-6, with 9 bases fitting TRBD1. V lost 6 bases to trimming and J lost 10 bases; unmatched junction nucleotides: 7. There are 13 residues in the CDR3. Germline CDR1 GTSNPN, CDR2 SVGIG (reference sequence). In nucleotides, the CDR3 is TGTGCCTGCCGACGGGGGACAGGGTCACCCCTCCACTTT. As protein: CACRRGTGSPLHF.

The chain uses TRBV5-1 and TRBJ2-7; unclear D gene. V was cut by 4 bases and J by 0 bases, with 11 bases left in between. The CDR3 is 14 amino acids. Germline V CDR1 and CDR2: SGHRS, YFSETQ. The CDR3 region has the DNA TGCGCCAGCAGCCTCGAGACACCCTCCTACGAGCAGTACTTC. It yields the protein CASSLETPSYEQYF.

CDR3 in amino acids: CSVDGGSPRNQPQHF. In nucleotides, the CDR3 is TGCAGCGTTGATGGGGGGTCCCCGAGAAATCAGCCCCAGCATTTT. The rearrangement uses TRBV29-1 and TRBJ1-5; possibly TRBD1 for D (5 bases). V lost 3 bases to trimming and J lost 4 bases, with 16 bases between them. This CDR3 is built from 15 residues. In germline, CDR1 is SQVTM, CDR2 ANQGSEA.

J is TRBJ2-5 and V is TRBV4-1; TRBD1 agrees at 7 bases. There are 14 residues in the CDR3. V lost 1 base, J lost 3 bases, and 2 bases stayed unmatched. The germline CDR1 and CDR2 sequences are MGHRA and YSYEKL. The CDR3 DNA follows: TGCGCCAGCAGCCAAGGGGACAGTGAAGAGACCCAGTACTTC. Residues: CASSQGDSEETQYF.

The V gene is TRBV29-1, the J gene TRBJ1-3; D possibly corresponds to TRBD1 (6 bases). This CDR3 spans 14 amino acids. With 3 bases removed from V and 4 bases from J, the gap between germline ends came to 13 bases. The V gene's germline CDR1 is SQVTM and CDR2 ANQGSEA. The CDR3 DNA is TGCAGCGTTGAGACAGGTCTGGGGGGAAACACCATATATTTT. It yields the protein CSVETGLGGNTIYF.

This chain joins TRBV4-3 and TRBJ1-2; 8 bases match TRBD1. CDR3 length equals 13 residues. Trimming at V came to 4 bases and at J to 7 bases, leaving 5 bases not matched to a gene. Germline assignment: CDR1 LGHNA and CDR2 YSLEER. The CDR3 sequence is CASSPGTGRGYTF. Written as DNA, the CDR3 is TGCGCCAGCAGCCCCGGGACAGGACGTGGCTACACCTTC.

The chain recombines TRBV11-1 with TRBJ2-5; TRBD2 is a possible D gene (5 bases). This CDR3 contains 14 residues. Per germline, CDR1 SGHAT and CDR2 FQDESV (reference sequence). Trimming cost V 1 base and J 5 bases, with 11 bases left between them. The CDR3 DNA reads TGTGCCAGCAGCTTAGATGAGGGCTCGGAGACCCAGTACTTC. Translation gives CASSLDEGSETQYF.

V usage is TRBV28 and J usage is TRBJ1-2, with D maybe TRBD1 (6 bases). Germline V CDR1 and CDR2: MDHEN, SYDVKM. The CDR3 contains 13 residues. The germline V and J ends were trimmed by 5 bases and 4 bases, with 11 bases remaining between them. As DNA, the CDR3 is TGTGCCAGCAGTCAGGACAGTATCTATGGCTACACCTTC. Its translation is CASSQDSIYGYTF.

The CDR3 nucleotides are TGTGCCAGCAGTGACCCCGTCATGACAGGGGGTCTTGTCTACGAGCAGTACTTC. This sequence encodes CASSDPVMTGGLVYEQYF. The V and J genes are TRBV6-1 and TRBJ2-7, with 9 bases that match TRBD1. Per germline, CDR1 MNHNS and CDR2 SASEGT. The CDR3 runs to 18 residues. Trimming removed 3 bases from V and 3 bases from J; junction bases left unmatched: 15.

The chain employs TRBV7-9 and TRBJ1-1; D gene uncertain. From germline, CDR1 is SEHNR and CDR2 FQNEAQ (reference sequence). The CDR3 is 14 amino acids. Trimming left V 6 bases short and J 5 bases short, with 16 bases between. The CDR3 nucleotides read TGTGCCAGCAGATATCCGGGTCTAAGGACTGAAGCTTTCTTT. Residues: CASRYPGLRTEAFF.

This clone was observed once. V gene TRBV19 combines with J gene TRBJ2-3; TRBD2 matches at 7 bases. This CDR3 is built from 14 residues. Trimming removed 6 bases from V and 0 bases from J; junction bases left unmatched: 3. In germline, CDR1 is LNHDA, CDR2 SQIVND (reference sequence). CDR3 sequence (DNA): TGTGCCAGTAGCCTTAGCGGGAGCACAGATACGCAGTATTTT. Translating gives CASSLSGSTDTQYF.

The rearrangement links TRBV18 to TRBJ1-1; maybe TRBD1 (5 bases). V lost 3 bases to trimming and J lost 0 bases, with 11 bases between them. In germline, CDR1 is KGHSH, CDR2 LQKENI. The CDR3 length is 15 residues. The CDR3 here is CASSPVDSMNTEAFF. CDR3 coding DNA: TGTGCCAGCTCACCCGTCGACAGCATGAACACTGAAGCTTTCTTT.

This chain connects TRBV6-1 to TRBJ2-6; TRBD1 matches at 7 bases. CDR1 MNHNS and CDR2 SASEGT come from the germline V gene. J was trimmed by 2 bases and V by 3 bases; bases with no gene match: 1. This CDR3 is 15 amino acids long. The CDR3 loop is CASSDQGAGANVLTF. As DNA, the CDR3 is TGTGCCAGCAGTGATCAGGGGGCTGGGGCCAACGTCCTGACTTTC.

A word on this clone: One end of the junction does not line up with germline, which may come from a read error. V gene TRBV7-9 combines with J gene TRBJ2-1, with 14 bases identical to TRBD2. Germline-derived CDR1 and CDR2 are SEHNR and FQNEAQ (reference sequence). The CDR3 consists of 17 residues. CDR3 amino acids: CSSSSPRTSGGSNEQFF. CDR3 DNA sequence: TGTTCCAGCAGCTCCCCACGGACTAGCGGGGGGTCAAATGAGCAGTTCTTC.

This chain connects TRBV10-3 to TRBJ2-7, with 7 bases that match TRBD2. This CDR3 region has 13 residues. The germline V gene encodes CDR1 ENHRY and CDR2 SYGVKD. V lost 6 bases and J lost 5; bases outside the gene matches: 7. CDR3 DNA: TGTGCCATCAGGGCGGGAGCGAGGGACGAGCAGTACTTC. It encodes CAIRAGARDEQYF.

In its sample, this clone was seen many times. The rearrangement joins TRBV2 to TRBJ1-1; D may be TRBD1 (5 bases). The germline gives CDR1 SNHLY, CDR2 FYNNEI. V was clipped by 11 bases and J by 4 bases, with 14 bases between them. There are 12 residues in the CDR3. CDR3 protein: CALGGDSTEAFF. The CDR3 DNA is TGTGCCCTCGGGGGGGATAGCACTGAAGCTTTCTTT.

This chain connects TRBV27 to TRBJ1-2, with 7 bases matching TRBD1. In germline, CDR1 is MNHEY, CDR2 SMNVEV (reference sequence). The CDR3 extends over 15 amino acids. J lost 2 bases, V lost 6 bases, and 9 bases had no gene match. The CDR3, as DNA: TGTGCCAGCAGCTCTTACAGGGGACCCAACTATGGCTACACCTTC. Translating gives CASSSYRGPNYGYTF.

This chain uses TRBV28 with TRBJ1-5; 8 nucleotides agree with TRBD1. Germline-derived CDR1 and CDR2 are MDHEN and SYDVKM. With V trimmed by 0 bases and J by 3 bases, 7 bases remained unmatched. This CDR3 is built from 17 residues. The CDR3 protein is CASSLWAGQGLNQPQHF. The CDR3 coding sequence is TGTGCCAGCAGTTTATGGGCAGGACAGGGACTCAATCAGCCCCAGCATTTT. Full variable domain (rest looked up from reference TRBV28 and TRBJ1-5): DVKVTQSSRYLVKRTGEKVFLECVQDMDHENMFWYRQDPGLGLRLIYFSYDVKMKEKGDIPEGYSVSREKKERFSLILESASTNQTSMYLCASSLWAGQGLNQPQHFGDGTRLSIL.

The chain joins TRBV6-1 to TRBJ2-7; 8 bases are a match to TRBD1. This CDR3 spans 13 amino acids. CDR1 is MNHNS, CDR2 SASEGT, per germline. Trimming cost V 8 bases and J 6 bases; bases outside gene matches: 9. The CDR3 spells CASAGTGGPEQYF. The CDR3 DNA follows: TGTGCCAGCGCCGGGACAGGTGGTCCCGAGCAGTACTTC.

In DNA, the CDR3 is TGTGCCAGCAGGGACAGCAGCTCCTATAATTCACCCCTCCACTTT. Translated: CASRDSSSYNSPLHF. V usage is TRBV6-1 and J usage is TRBJ1-6, with D possibly TRBD1 on 6 matching bases. Trimming took 6 bases from V and 0 from J, leaving 9 bases between them. This CDR3 is built from 15 residues. Per the germline V gene, CDR1 is MNHNS and CDR2 is SASEGT.

The V and J genes are TRBV19 and TRBJ1-5; TRBD1 matches 8 bases. The V gene end was trimmed by 3 bases and the J gene end by 3 bases; junction bases not matched to a gene: 7. CDR3 length equals 16 residues. Germline values: CDR1 LNHDA, CDR2 SQIVND (reference sequence). CDR3 residues: CASSMGTGRDNQPQHF. CDR3 DNA: TGTGCCAGTAGTATGGGGACAGGTCGGGACAATCAGCCCCAGCATTTT.

This chain connects TRBV5-1 to TRBJ1-6; no clear D gene. The CDR3 contains 14 residues. The ends were cut back, 0 bases at V and 4 bases at J, with 5 bases in the middle. CDR1 is SGHRS, CDR2 YFSETQ, per germline. Written as DNA, the CDR3 is TGCGCCAGCAGCTTGGAAACTTATAATTCACCCCTCCACTTT. Amino acids: CASSLETYNSPLHF.

J is TRBJ1-5 and V is TRBV27; D gene ambiguous. V was pared by 4 bases and J by 7 bases, with 8 bases between. This CDR3 comprises 12 residues. Germline V gene sequence: CDR1 MNHEY, CDR2 SMNVEV (reference sequence). The CDR3 region is CASSSLGQPQHF. The CDR3 DNA is TGTGCCAGCAGTTCCCTAGGACAGCCCCAGCATTTT.

The gene calls are TRBV7-9 and TRBJ2-1; D possibly corresponds to TRBD2 (7 bases). Trimming removed 1 base from V and 7 bases from J, with 17 bases in between. The CDR3 loop spans 16 amino acids. Germline lookup yields CDR1 SEHNR and CDR2 FQNEAQ (reference sequence). The CDR3 coding sequence is TGTGCCAGCAGCTTAGTCCAGGCGGGGGCGCGGAATGAGCAGTTCTTC. This translates into CASSLVQAGARNEQFF.

The rearrangement joins TRBV7-2 to TRBJ2-1; possibly TRBD2 for D (5 bases). Germline V gene sequence: CDR1 SGHTA, CDR2 FQGNSA. The V and J ends lost 1 base and 5 bases respectively, with 15 bases between them. This CDR3 has 16 residues. CDR3 bases: TGTGCCAGCAGCTTAGATGCGGGCCTAGCCAACAATGAGCAGTTCTTC. It translates to CASSLDAGLANNEQFF.

The chain joins TRBV6-1 to TRBJ1-1; TRBD1 might be the D (6 bases). Germline lookup yields CDR1 MNHNS and CDR2 SASEGT. Trimming shortened V by 2 bases and J by 5 bases, and 12 bases separated the two germline ends. The length of the CDR3 is 14 residues. The chain's CDR3 is CASSEQGDRTEAFF. CDR3 in DNA: TGTGCCAGCAGTGAACAAGGCGACAGGACTGAAGCTTTCTTT.